The rows below give T cell receptor beta chains drawn from one sample of a study of control samples from healthy donors and cancer patients. Assay: immunoSEQ multiplex PCR; the TCRdb copy retains only in-frame clones and omits some. This table has 150,000 to 200,000 clones, around 91% appearing once. Sequenced sample: blood. The receptors stem from a woman under 40 in good health. Both conserved end residues are part of each CDR3. A D gene is named only where the DNA matches it firmly. Part of the rows lack a size; the others show once, few, many or a class for expanded clones.

d_call: NA; v_call: TRBV6-5; clone_size: NA; cdr3_length: 14; j_call: TRBJ1-2; cdr3_aa: CASSYSSTGSGYTF; cdr3_nt: TGTGCCAGCAGTTACTCGAGTACAGGTTCTGGCTACACCTTC
d_call: TRBD1; v_call: TRBV5-8; clone_size: NA; cdr3_length: 13; j_call: TRBJ1-2; cdr3_aa: CASSTGGAYGYTF; cdr3_nt: TGTGCCAGCAGCACAGGGGGCGCCTATGGCTACACCTTC
d_call: TRBD1; v_call: TRBV28; clone_size: NA; cdr3_length: 12; j_call: TRBJ1-2; cdr3_aa: CASYRGNYGYTF; cdr3_nt: TGTGCCAGCTACAGGGGAAACTATGGCTACACCTTC
d_call: TRBD1; v_call: TRBV28; clone_size: NA; cdr3_length: 16; j_call: TRBJ2-7; cdr3_aa: CASSLLRQGISYEQYF; cdr3_nt: TGTGCCAGCAGTTTACTTAGACAGGGGATCTCCTACGAGCAGTACTTC
d_call: TRBD1; v_call: TRBV6-6; clone_size: once; cdr3_length: 13; j_call: TRBJ1-5; cdr3_aa: CASRRDREQPQHF; cdr3_nt: TGTGCCAGCAGACGGGACAGGGAACAGCCCCAGCATTTT
d_call: TRBD2; v_call: TRBV7-9; clone_size: NA; cdr3_length: 16; j_call: TRBJ2-5; cdr3_aa: CASSVSTGTSGQTQYF; cdr3_nt: TGTGCCAGCAGCGTATCGACCGGGACTAGCGGCCAGACCCAGTACTTC
d_call: NA; v_call: TRBV19; clone_size: NA; cdr3_length: 15; j_call: TRBJ1-2; cdr3_aa: CASSPFGREEYGYTF; cdr3_nt: TGTGCCAGTAGCCCATTTGGCAGGGAGGAATATGGCTACACCTTC
d_call: NA; v_call: TRBV12-3/TRBV12-4; clone_size: few; cdr3_length: 12; j_call: TRBJ1-5; cdr3_aa: CASSFGNQPQHF; cdr3_nt: TGTGCCAGCAGTTTCGGGAATCAGCCCCAGCATTTT
d_call: NA; v_call: TRBV7-9; clone_size: NA; cdr3_length: 15; j_call: TRBJ1-1; cdr3_aa: CASSLAGRMNTEAFF; cdr3_nt: TGTGCCAGCAGCTTAGCGGGTCGGATGAACACTGAAGCTTTCTTT
d_call: NA; v_call: TRBV14; clone_size: NA; cdr3_length: 17; j_call: TRBJ2-1; cdr3_aa: CASSPHPQFSSYNEQFF; cdr3_nt: TGTGCCAGCAGCCCACACCCACAGTTTAGCTCCTACAATGAGCAGTTCTTC
d_call: NA; v_call: TRBV6-5; clone_size: NA; cdr3_length: 15; j_call: TRBJ1-5; cdr3_aa: CASSYSWGSNQPQHF; cdr3_nt: TGTGCCAGCAGTTACTCTTGGGGTAGCAATCAGCCCCAGCATTTT
d_call: NA; v_call: TRBV9; clone_size: NA; cdr3_length: 14; j_call: TRBJ1-1; cdr3_aa: CASSATSTNTEAFF; cdr3_nt: TGTGCCAGCAGCGCGACATCCACGAACACTGAAGCTTTCTTT
d_call: TRBD1; v_call: TRBV28; clone_size: NA; cdr3_length: 13; j_call: TRBJ1-1; cdr3_aa: CASRPQGGAEAFF; cdr3_nt: TGTGCCAGCAGGCCACAGGGGGGGGCTGAAGCTTTCTTT
d_call: NA; v_call: TRBV6-5; clone_size: NA; cdr3_length: 16; j_call: TRBJ2-6; cdr3_aa: CASSYSATSGANVLTF; cdr3_nt: TGTGCCAGCAGTTACTCAGCTACCTCTGGGGCCAACGTCCTGACTTTC
d_call: TRBD1; v_call: TRBV7-8; clone_size: NA; cdr3_length: 15; j_call: TRBJ1-2; cdr3_aa: CASSLLGQEDYGYTF; cdr3_nt: TGTGCCAGCAGCTTGCTAGGACAGGAGGACTATGGCTACACCTTC
d_call: NA; v_call: TRBV6-5; clone_size: NA; cdr3_length: 16; j_call: TRBJ2-3; cdr3_aa: CASSYHKRPSTDTQYF; cdr3_nt: TGTGCCAGCAGTTACCACAAGCGCCCTAGCACAGATACGCAGTATTTT
d_call: NA; v_call: TRBV11-2; clone_size: NA; cdr3_length: 15; j_call: TRBJ2-1; cdr3_aa: CASSSGLQSYNEQFF; cdr3_nt: TGTGCCAGCAGCTCCGGGTTACAATCCTACAATGAGCAGTTCTTC
d_call: NA; v_call: TRBV5-1; clone_size: NA; cdr3_length: 13; j_call: TRBJ1-1; cdr3_aa: CASSYLRGTEAFF; cdr3_nt: TGCGCCAGCAGCTACCTCAGGGGAACTGAAGCTTTCTTT
d_call: NA; v_call: TRBV4-1; clone_size: NA; cdr3_length: 13; j_call: TRBJ1-2; cdr3_aa: CASSQDGRYGYTF; cdr3_nt: TGCGCCAGCAGCCAAGATGGGCGTTATGGCTACACCTTC
d_call: TRBD2; v_call: TRBV25-1; clone_size: NA; cdr3_length: 15; j_call: TRBJ2-3; cdr3_aa: CASSESSGVTDTQYF; cdr3_nt: TGTGCCAGCAGTGAATCCAGCGGGGTCACAGATACGCAGTATTTT
d_call: TRBD1; v_call: TRBV12-3/TRBV12-4; clone_size: NA; cdr3_length: 13; j_call: TRBJ1-2; cdr3_aa: CASSPGQGYGYTF; cdr3_nt: TGTGCCAGCAGCCCGGGACAGGGCTATGGCTACACCTTC
d_call: NA; v_call: TRBV6-5; clone_size: NA; cdr3_length: 13; j_call: TRBJ2-5; cdr3_aa: CASSSAEWETQYF; cdr3_nt: TGTGCCAGCAGCTCTGCAGAGTGGGAGACCCAGTACTTC
d_call: NA; v_call: TRBV6-4; clone_size: NA; cdr3_length: 13; j_call: TRBJ1-6; cdr3_aa: CASSRDYNSPLHF; cdr3_nt: TGTGCCAGCTCCCGGGACTATAATTCACCCCTCCACTTT
d_call: NA; v_call: TRBV10-3; clone_size: few; cdr3_length: 15; j_call: TRBJ1-5; cdr3_aa: CAISEGRNSNQPQHF; cdr3_nt: TGTGCCATCAGTGAAGGGCGGAATAGCAATCAGCCCCAGCATTTT
d_call: TRBD1; v_call: TRBV6-5; clone_size: NA; cdr3_length: 13; j_call: TRBJ1-2; cdr3_aa: CASSTGTGGGYTF; cdr3_nt: TGTGCCAGCAGTACCGGGACAGGGGGGGGCTACACCTTC
d_call: NA; v_call: TRBV2; clone_size: NA; cdr3_length: 11; j_call: TRBJ1-1; cdr3_aa: CASSTRYEAFF; cdr3_nt: TGTGCCAGCAGTACGAGGTATGAAGCTTTCTTT
d_call: NA; v_call: TRBV5-6; clone_size: NA; cdr3_length: 14; j_call: TRBJ2-1; cdr3_aa: CASSLGLEYNEQFF; cdr3_nt: TGTGCCAGCAGCCTAGGACTGGAATACAATGAGCAGTTCTTC
d_call: NA; v_call: TRBV2; clone_size: NA; cdr3_length: 13; j_call: TRBJ2-7; cdr3_aa: CASSDGSRDEQYF; cdr3_nt: TGTGCCAGCAGTGATGGTAGCAGGGACGAGCAGTACTTC
d_call: TRBD1; v_call: TRBV2; clone_size: once; cdr3_length: 16; j_call: TRBJ1-5; cdr3_aa: CASSERRGQGNQPQHF; cdr3_nt: TGTGCCAGCAGTGAAAGGAGGGGGCAGGGCAATCAGCCCCAGCATTTT